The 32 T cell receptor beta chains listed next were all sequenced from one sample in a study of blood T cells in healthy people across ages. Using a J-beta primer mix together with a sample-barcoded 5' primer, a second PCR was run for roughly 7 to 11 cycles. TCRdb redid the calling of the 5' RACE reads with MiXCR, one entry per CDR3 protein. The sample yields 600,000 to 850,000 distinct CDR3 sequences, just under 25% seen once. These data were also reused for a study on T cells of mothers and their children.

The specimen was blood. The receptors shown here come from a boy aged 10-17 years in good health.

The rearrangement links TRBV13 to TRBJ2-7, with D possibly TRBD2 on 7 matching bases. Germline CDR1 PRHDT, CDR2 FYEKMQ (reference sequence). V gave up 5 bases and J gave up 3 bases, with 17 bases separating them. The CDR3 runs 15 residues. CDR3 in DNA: TGTGCCAGCAGCCATCGAAGGGGGGGCCGCTACGAGCAGTACTTC. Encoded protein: CASSHRRGGRYEQYF.

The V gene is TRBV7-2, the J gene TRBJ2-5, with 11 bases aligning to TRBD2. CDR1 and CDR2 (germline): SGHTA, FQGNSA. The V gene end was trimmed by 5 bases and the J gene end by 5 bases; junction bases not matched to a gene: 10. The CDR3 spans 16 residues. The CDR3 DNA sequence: TGTGCCAGCAGCCCCCATAGCGGGGGGGCCGGGGAGACCCAGTACTTC. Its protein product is CASSPHSGGAGETQYF.

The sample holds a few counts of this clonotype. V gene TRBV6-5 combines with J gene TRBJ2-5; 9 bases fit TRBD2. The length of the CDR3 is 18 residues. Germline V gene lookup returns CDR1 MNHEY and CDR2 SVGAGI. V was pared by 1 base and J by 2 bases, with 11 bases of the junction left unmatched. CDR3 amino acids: CASSYYALAGMPQETQYF. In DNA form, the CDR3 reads TGTGCCAGCAGTTACTACGCCCTAGCGGGGATGCCTCAAGAGACCCAGTACTTC.

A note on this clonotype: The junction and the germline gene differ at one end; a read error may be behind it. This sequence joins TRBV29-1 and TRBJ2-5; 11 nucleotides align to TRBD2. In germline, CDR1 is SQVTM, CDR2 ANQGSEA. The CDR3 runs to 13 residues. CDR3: CSLEDLAGGTQYF. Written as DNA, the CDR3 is TGCAGCCTTGAGGATCTAGCGGGAGGGACCCAGTACTTC.

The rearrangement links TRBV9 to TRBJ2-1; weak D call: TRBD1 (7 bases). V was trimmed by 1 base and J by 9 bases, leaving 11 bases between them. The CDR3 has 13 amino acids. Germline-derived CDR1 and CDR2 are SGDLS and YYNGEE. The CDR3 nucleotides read TGTGCCAGCAGCGTAACAGGGGAGGTTGAGCAGTTCTTC. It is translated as CASSVTGEVEQFF.

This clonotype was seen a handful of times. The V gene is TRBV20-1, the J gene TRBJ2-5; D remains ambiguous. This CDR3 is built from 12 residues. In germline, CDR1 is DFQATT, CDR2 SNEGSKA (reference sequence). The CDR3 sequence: CRAFGLEETQYF. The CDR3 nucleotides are TGCAGGGCTTTTGGGCTAGAAGAGACCCAGTACTTC.

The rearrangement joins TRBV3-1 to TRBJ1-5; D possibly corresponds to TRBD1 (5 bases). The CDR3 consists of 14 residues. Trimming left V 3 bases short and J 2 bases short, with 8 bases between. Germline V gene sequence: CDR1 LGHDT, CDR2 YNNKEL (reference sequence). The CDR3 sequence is CASSQGPGNQPQHF. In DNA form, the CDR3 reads TGTGCCAGCAGCCAGGGGCCTGGCAATCAGCCCCAGCATTTT.

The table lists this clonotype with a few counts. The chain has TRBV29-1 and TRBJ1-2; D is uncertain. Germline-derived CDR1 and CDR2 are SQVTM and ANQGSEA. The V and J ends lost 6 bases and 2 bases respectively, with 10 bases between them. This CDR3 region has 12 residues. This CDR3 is CSVDVGNYGYTF. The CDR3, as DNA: TGCAGCGTCGACGTGGGGAACTATGGCTACACCTTC.

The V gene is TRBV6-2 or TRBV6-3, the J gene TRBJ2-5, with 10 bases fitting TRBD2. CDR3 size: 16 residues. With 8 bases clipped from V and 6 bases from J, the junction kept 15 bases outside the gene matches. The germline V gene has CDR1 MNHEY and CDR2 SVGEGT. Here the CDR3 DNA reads TGTGCCAGCTCGGCAGCGGAGCGGGAGGGCCCTCAGACCCAGTACTTC. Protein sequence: CASSAAEREGPQTQYF.

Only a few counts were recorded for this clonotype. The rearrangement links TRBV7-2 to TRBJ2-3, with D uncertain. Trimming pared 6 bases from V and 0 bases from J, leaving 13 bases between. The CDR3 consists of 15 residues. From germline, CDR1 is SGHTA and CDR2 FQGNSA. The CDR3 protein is CASSPPLASTDTQYF. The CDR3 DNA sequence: TGTGCCAGCAGTCCCCCTTTAGCTAGCACAGATACGCAGTATTTT.

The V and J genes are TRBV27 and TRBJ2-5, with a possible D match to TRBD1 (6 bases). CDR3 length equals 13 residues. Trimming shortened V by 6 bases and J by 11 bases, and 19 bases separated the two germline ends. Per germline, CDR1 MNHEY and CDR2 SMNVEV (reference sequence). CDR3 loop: CASSLTGTREQYF. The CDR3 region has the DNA TGTGCCAGCAGCCTAACAGGGACAAGAGAGCAGTACTTC.

The CDR3 DNA reads as TGCGCCAGCAGCAACCTTGGCGGGAGGTTTAACAATGAGCAGTTCTTC. Protein sequence: CASSNLGGRFNNEQFF. This chain joins TRBV4-1 and TRBJ2-1, with 8 bases that match TRBD2. Trimming at V came to 5 bases and at J to 5 bases, leaving 11 bases not matched to a gene. CDR3 length: 16 amino acids. Per the germline V gene, CDR1 is MGHRA and CDR2 is YSYEKL.

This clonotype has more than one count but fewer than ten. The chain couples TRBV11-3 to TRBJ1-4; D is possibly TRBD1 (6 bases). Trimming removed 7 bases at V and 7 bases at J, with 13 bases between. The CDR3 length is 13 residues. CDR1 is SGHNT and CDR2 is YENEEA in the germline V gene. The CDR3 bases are TGTGCCAGCAACGACGAGGGGGGTGAAAAACTGTTTTTT. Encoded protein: CASNDEGGEKLFF.

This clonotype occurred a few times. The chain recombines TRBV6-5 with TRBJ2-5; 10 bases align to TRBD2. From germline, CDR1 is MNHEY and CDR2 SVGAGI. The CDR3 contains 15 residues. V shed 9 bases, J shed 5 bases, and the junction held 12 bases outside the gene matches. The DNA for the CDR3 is TGTGCCAGTTGTAGCGGGGGGCTTGTGGGTGAGACCCAGTACTTC. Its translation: CASCSGGLVGETQYF.

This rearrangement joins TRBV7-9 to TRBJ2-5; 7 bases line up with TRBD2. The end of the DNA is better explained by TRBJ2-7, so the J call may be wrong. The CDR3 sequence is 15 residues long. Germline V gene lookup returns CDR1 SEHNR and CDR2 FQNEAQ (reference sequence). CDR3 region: CASSLGGLRNYEQYF. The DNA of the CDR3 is TGTGCCAGCAGCTTGGGAGGGCTTAGGAACTACGAGCAGTACTTC.

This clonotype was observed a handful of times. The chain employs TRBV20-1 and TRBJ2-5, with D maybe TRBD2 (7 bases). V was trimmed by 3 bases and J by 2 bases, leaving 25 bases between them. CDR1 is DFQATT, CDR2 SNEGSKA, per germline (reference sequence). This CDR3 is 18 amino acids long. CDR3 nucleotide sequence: TGCAGTGCTAGTTCCCAAGGGGGGGCGGTCTTTGGGCAAGAGACCCAGTACTTC. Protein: CSASSQGGAVFGQETQYF.

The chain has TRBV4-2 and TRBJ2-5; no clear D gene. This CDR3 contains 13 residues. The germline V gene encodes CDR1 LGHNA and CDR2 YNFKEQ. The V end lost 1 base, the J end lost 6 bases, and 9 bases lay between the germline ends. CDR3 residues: CASSQGSTQTQYF. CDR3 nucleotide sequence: TGTGCCAGCAGCCAAGGGTCAACCCAGACCCAGTACTTC.

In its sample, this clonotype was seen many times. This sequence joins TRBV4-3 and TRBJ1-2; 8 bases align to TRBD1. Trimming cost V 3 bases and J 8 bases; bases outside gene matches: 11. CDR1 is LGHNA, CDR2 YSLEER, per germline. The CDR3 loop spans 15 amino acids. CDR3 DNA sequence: TGCGCCAGCAGCCAGGACGGGACAGGTTTTGACGGCTACACCTTC. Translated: CASSQDGTGFDGYTF.

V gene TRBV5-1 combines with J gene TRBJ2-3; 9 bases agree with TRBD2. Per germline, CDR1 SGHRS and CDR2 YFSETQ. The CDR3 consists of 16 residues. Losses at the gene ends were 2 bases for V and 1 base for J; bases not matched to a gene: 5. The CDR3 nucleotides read TGCGCCAGCAGCTTCTTAGCGGGAGCCCGCACAGATACGCAGTATTTT. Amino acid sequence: CASSFLAGARTDTQYF.

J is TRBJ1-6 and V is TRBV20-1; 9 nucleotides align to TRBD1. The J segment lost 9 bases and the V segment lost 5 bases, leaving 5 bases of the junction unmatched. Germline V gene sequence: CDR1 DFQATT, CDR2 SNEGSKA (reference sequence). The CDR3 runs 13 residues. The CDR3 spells CSALDRGGSPLHF. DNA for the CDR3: TGCAGTGCTCTGGACAGGGGAGGTTCACCCCTCCACTTT.

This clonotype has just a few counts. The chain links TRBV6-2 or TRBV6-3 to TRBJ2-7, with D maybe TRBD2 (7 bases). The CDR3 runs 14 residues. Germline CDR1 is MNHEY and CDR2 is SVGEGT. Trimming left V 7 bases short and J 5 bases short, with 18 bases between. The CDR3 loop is CASTSRGGFDEQYF. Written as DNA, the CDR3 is TGTGCCAGCACTTCCAGGGGAGGGTTTGACGAGCAGTACTTC.

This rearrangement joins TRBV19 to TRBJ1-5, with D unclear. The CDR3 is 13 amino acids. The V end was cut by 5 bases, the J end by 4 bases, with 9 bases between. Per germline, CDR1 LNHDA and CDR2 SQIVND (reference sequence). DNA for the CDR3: TGTGCCAGTAGTCCCCGACCAAATCAGCCCCAGCATTTT. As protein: CASSPRPNQPQHF.

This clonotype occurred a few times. CDR3 sequence (DNA): TGTGCCGTCATTGACGAGAGGAGCTCCTACAATGAGCAGTTCTTC. Protein product: CAVIDERSSYNEQFF. The V and J genes are TRBV7-6 and TRBJ2-1; no reliable D call. V lost 11 bases, J lost 0 bases, and 17 bases lay in between. Germline V lookup: CDR1 SGHVS, CDR2 FNYEAQ. CDR3 length equals 15 residues.

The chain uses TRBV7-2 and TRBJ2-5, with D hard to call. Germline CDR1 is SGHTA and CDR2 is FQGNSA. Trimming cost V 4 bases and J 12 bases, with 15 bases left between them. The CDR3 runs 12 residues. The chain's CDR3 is CASSSEMTAEYF. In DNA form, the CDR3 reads TGTGCCAGCAGCTCAGAGATGACGGCCGAGTACTTC. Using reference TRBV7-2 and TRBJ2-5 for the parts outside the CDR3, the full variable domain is GAGVSQSPSNKVTEKGKDVELRCDPISGHTALYWYRQSLGQGLEFLIYFQGNSAPDKSGLPSDRFSAERTGGSVSTLTIQRTQQEDSAVYLCASSSEMTAEYFGPGTRLLVL.

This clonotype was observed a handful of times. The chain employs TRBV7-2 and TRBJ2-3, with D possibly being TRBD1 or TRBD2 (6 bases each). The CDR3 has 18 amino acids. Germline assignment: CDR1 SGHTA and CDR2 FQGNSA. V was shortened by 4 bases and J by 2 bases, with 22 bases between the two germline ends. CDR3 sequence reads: CASSYPQGSGAHTDTQYF. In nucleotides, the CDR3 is TGTGCCAGCAGCTACCCCCAAGGGTCGGGGGCCCACACAGATACGCAGTATTTT.

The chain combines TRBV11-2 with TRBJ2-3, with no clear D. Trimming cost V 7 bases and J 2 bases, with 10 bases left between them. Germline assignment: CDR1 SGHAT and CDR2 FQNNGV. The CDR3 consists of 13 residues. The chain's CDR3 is CASNWAHTDTQYF. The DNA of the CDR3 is TGTGCCAGCAATTGGGCTCACACAGATACGCAGTATTTT.

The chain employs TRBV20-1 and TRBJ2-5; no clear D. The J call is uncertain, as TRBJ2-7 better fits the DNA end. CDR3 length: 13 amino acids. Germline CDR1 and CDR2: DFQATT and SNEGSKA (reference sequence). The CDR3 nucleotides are TGCAGTGCTAGAACTTACACTTCCTACGAGCAGTACTTC. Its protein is CSARTYTSYEQYF.

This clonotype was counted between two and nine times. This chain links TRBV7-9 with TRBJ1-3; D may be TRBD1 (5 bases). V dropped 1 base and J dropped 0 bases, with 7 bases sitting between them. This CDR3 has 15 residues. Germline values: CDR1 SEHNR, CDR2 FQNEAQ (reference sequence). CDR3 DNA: TGTGCCAGCAGCTTAGGGGGCCCCTCTGGAAACACCATATATTTT. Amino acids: CASSLGGPSGNTIYF.

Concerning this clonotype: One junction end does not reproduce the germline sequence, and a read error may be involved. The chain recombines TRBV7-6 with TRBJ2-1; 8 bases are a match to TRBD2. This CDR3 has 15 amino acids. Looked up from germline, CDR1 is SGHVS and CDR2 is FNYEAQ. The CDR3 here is CASNLLTSAYSEQFF. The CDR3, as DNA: TGTGCCAGCAACCTCCTGACTAGCGCTTACAGTGAGCAGTTCTTC. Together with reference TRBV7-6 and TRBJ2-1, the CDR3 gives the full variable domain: GAGVSQSPRYKVTKRGQDVALRCDPISGHVSLYWYRQALGQGPEFLTYFNYEAQQDKSGLPNDRFSAERPEGSISTLTIQRTEQRDSAMYRCASNLLTSAYSEQFFGPGTRLTVL.

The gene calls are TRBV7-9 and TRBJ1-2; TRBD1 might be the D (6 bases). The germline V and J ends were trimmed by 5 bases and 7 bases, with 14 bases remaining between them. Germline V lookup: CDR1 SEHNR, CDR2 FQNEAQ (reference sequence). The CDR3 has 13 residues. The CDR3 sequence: CASSPLGGGGYTF. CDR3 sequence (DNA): TGTGCCAGCAGCCCCCTGGGGGGCGGTGGCTACACCTTC.

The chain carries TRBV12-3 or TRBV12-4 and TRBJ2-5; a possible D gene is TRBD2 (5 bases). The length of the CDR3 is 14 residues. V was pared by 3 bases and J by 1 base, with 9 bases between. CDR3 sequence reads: CASSFAGLQETQYF. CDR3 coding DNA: TGTGCCAGCAGTTTCGCGGGCCTCCAAGAGACCCAGTACTTC.

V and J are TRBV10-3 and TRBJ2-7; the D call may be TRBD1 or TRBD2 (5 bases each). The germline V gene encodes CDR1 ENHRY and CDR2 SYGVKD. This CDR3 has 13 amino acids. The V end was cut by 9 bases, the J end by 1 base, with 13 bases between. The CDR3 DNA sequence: TGTGCCATTACGGGACGCATTTCCTACGAGCAGTACTTC. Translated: CAITGRISYEQYF.